This T cell receptor beta chain was sequenced for a study of vaccination effects on CD4 cells after COVID-19. V lost 7 bases to trimming and J lost 7 bases; unmatched junction nucleotides: 5. Germline V gene data show CDR1 as SGHTS and CDR2 as YDEGEE. There are 13 residues in the CDR3. Clones were sequenced by immunoSEQ multiplex PCR, and TCRdb holds only the in-frame ones, with some missing. The sample holds about 74,000 clones, roughly three quarters seen once. Culture proceeded for about 11 days, and CD4+ T cells were then isolated. The vaccine recipients had no prior SARS-CoV-2 infection, with negative nucleocapsid antibodies. Half the medium was replaced with IL-2 medium on days 3 and 7. This clone was counted between two and nine times. Its antigen is currently unknown. Regarding the study as a whole: Healthy vaccinees had only 1 of 255 vaccine-induced clones cross-react with common cold coronaviruses.

The TCR sequence derives from a human donor who received a COVID-19 vaccine. The rearrangement uses TRBV5-8 and TRBJ1-1; 12 bases match TRBD1. The sample in question was CD4+ T cells from PBMCs cultured without peptide, obtained before COVID-19 vaccination. The CDR3 protein is CASPGQGAVEAFF. The CDR3 nucleotides are TGTGCCAGCCCGGGACAGGGGGCAGTTGAAGCTTTCTTT. Full variable domain (outside the CDR3, taken from reference TRBV5-8 and TRBJ1-1): EAGVTQSPTHLIKTRGQQATLRCSPISGHTSVYWYQQALGLGLQFLLWYDEGEERNRGNFPPRFSGRQFPNYSSELNVNALELEDSALYLCASPGQGAVEAFFGQGTRLTVV.